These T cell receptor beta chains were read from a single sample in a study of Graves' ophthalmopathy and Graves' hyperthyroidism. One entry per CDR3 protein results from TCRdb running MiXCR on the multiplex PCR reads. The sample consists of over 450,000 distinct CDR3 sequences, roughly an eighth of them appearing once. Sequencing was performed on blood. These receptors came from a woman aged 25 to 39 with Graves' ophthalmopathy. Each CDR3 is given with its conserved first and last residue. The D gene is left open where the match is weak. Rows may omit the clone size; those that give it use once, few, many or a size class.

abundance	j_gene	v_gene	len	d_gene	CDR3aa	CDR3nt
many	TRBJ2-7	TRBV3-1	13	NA	CASSEGSRAEQYF	TGTGCCAGCAGCGAAGGGAGTCGGGCCGAGCAGTACTTC
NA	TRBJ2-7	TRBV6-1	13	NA	CASSESGHYEQYF	TGTGCCAGCAGTGAATCAGGTCACTACGAGCAGTACTTC
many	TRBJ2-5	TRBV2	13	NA	CASSVQGGETQYF	TGTGCCAGCAGTGTTCAGGGCGGAGAGACCCAGTACTTC
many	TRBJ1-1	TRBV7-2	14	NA	CASSLSGQGGEAFF	TGTGCCAGCAGCTTAAGTGGCCAGGGAGGTGAAGCTTTCTTT
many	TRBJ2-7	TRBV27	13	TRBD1	CASSPQGAGEQYF	TGTGCCAGCAGTCCACAGGGGGCTGGGGAGCAGTACTTC
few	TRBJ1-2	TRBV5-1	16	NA	CASSLEAGSFNYGYTF	TGCGCCAGCAGCTTGGAGGCGGGATCTTTTAACTATGGCTACACCTTC
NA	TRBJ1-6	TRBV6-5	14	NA	CASISLQSNSPLHF	TGTGCCAGCATTTCCCTCCAGTCTAATTCACCCCTCCACTTT
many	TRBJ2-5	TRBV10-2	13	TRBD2	CASSVGLQETQYF	TGCGCCAGCAGTGTGGGACTACAAGAGACCCAGTACTTC
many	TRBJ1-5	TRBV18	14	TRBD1	CASSREQGNQPQHF	TGTGCCAGCTCACGAGAACAGGGGAATCAGCCCCAGCATTTT
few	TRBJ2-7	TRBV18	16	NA	CASSPKTGTQTYEQYF	TGTGCCAGCTCACCCAAAACCGGGACACAAACCTACGAGCAGTACTTC
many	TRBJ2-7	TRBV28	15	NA	CASSSMGGASDEQYF	TGTGCCAGCAGTTCCATGGGGGGCGCGTCAGACGAGCAGTACTTC
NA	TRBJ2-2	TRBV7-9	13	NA	CASSRLGIGELFF	TGTGCCAGCAGTCGCCTAGGGATCGGGGAGCTGTTTTTT
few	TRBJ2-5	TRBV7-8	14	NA	CASSPAGSWETQYF	TGTGCCAGCAGCCCTGCCGGGTCTTGGGAGACCCAGTACTTC
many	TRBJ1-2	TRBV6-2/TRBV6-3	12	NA	CASTTRSYGYTF	TGTGCCAGCACTACCAGGTCCTATGGCTACACCTTC
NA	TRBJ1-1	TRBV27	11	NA	CASISTGKAFF	TGTGCCAGCATATCCACGGGGAAAGCTTTCTTT
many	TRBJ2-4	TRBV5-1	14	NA	CASSSGSQKNIQYF	TGCGCCAGCAGCTCGGGCAGTCAAAAAAACATTCAGTACTTC
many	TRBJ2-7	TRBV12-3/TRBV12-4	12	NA	CASSPGLSEQYF	TGTGCCAGCAGCCCGGGACTCTCCGAGCAGTACTTC
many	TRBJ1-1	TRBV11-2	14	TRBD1	CASSPDREDTEAFF	TGTGCCAGCAGCCCCGACAGGGAGGATACTGAAGCTTTCTTT
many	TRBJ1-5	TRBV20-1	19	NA	CSARDQGSRRQPLYQPQHF	TGCAGTGCTAGAGATCAAGGTTCCCGGCGACAACCACTGTATCAGCCCCAGCATTTT
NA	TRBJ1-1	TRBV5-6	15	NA	CASSQDRLMNTEAFF	TGTGCCAGCAGCCAGGACAGATTAATGAACACTGAAGCTTTCTTT
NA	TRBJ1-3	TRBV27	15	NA	CASSLTAGLGNTIYF	TGTGCCAGCAGTTTAACGGCAGGGCTTGGAAACACCATATATTTT
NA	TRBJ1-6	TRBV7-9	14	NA	CASSSSARNSPLHF	TGTGCCAGCAGCTCCAGCGCGCGGAATTCACCCCTCCACTTT
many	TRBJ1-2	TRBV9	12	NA	CASSVADSGYTF	TGTGCCAGCAGCGTAGCAGATAGTGGCTACACCTTC
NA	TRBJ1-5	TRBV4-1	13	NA	CASSLFGPGPQHF	TGCGCCAGCAGCCTGTTCGGTCCCGGGCCCCAGCATTTT
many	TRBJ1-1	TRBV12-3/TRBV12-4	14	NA	CASSRQAANTEAFF	TGTGCCAGCAGTAGACAGGCTGCGAACACTGAAGCTTTCTTT
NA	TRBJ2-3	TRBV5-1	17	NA	CASSPTHARASTDTQYF	TGCGCCAGCAGCCCGACACACGCCCGCGCTAGCACAGATACGCAGTATTTT
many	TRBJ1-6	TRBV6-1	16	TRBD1	CASSPFSGTENSPLHF	TGTGCCAGCAGTCCATTTTCCGGGACAGAGAATTCACCCCTCCACTTT
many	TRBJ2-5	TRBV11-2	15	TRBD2	CASSQPKRGQETQYF	TGTGCCAGCAGCCAACCTAAGCGGGGCCAAGAGACCCAGTACTTC
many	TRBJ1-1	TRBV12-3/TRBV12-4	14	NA	CASKFGGGPTEAFF	TGTGCCAGCAAGTTCGGTGGGGGGCCCACTGAAGCTTTCTTT
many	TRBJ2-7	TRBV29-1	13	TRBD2	CSVRTSGNYEQYF	TGCAGCGTCCGGACTAGCGGAAATTACGAGCAGTACTTC
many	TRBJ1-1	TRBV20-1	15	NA	CSASSFRGGGTEAFF	TGCAGTGCTAGTAGTTTCAGAGGGGGGGGCACTGAAGCTTTCTTT